This note documents a single TCR beta chain sequence. Its binding antigen is unknown. No much larger clone is present one base from it, and per-base qualities are unavailable. The sample belongs to a study of PD-1 blockade in classical Hodgkin lymphoma (dated by TCRdb to about 2020). Describing the broader study: Nivolumab dosing was 3 mg/kg intravenously every 2 weeks, continuing until either disease progression or unacceptable toxicity. The study used CyTOF and TCR beta sequencing to define a peripheral blood immune signature of response to PD-1 blockade in classical Hodgkin lymphoma. Study-wide findings and limitations: Trial patients with a complete response had baseline diversity similar to that of newly diagnosed patients, while partial responders and progressors had significantly lower diversity. Lower diversity was observed in patients in whom nivolumab was started less than 1 year after ASCT, and these patients were excluded from later analyses so that confounding by immune reconstitution would be avoided. A significant rise by C4D1 was seen in CD4+ but not CD8+ TCR diversity (p=0.0027 vs p=0.16), with the rise being most apparent in complete responders (p=0.02). Newly diagnosed patients were reported to have lower baseline TCR diversity than healthy donors, and relapsed/refractory patients were reported to have lower baseline TCR diversity still. The study was restricted to a single clinical trial cohort, and the causes of repertoire differences, possibly disease activity or prior therapy, were left undefined.

CDR1 and CDR2 (MNHEY, SMNVEV) derive from the germline V gene (reference sequence). The CDR3 runs 14 residues from the cysteine to the phenylalanine. The sequence is cut down to CDR3 DNA, 42 bases in frame from base 1. V is shortened by 0 bases, J by 6 bases, and the region joining them spans 11 bases. Interpreted using the paper, the time point label stands for: cycle 4 day 1 (C4D1), after less than 7 weeks of nivolumab. All trial patients had relapsed after autologous stem cell transplantation, with cohorts A, B and C differing in prior brentuximab vedotin exposure. The trial cohort comprised some 60 patients with relapsed/refractory classical Hodgkin lymphoma whose best overall responses were complete response, partial response or progressive disease. Single-agent nivolumab was administered to trial patients in the multi-cohort phase II CheckMate 205 trial. An independent review committee assessed best overall response by applying the 2007 International Working Group response criteria. Trial PBMCs were collected just before the start of nivolumab (C1D1) and during therapy at cycle 2 day 1 and cycle 4 day 1. Peripheral blood was collected in 8 mL Vacutainer Cell Preparation Tubes, from which PBMCs were isolated by centrifugation and then cryopreserved.

Genomic DNA was extracted with the Qiagen DNeasy kit from unsorted PBMCs and from negatively selected CD4+ and CD8+ fractions. Using primers that anneal to V and J segments, immunoSEQ multiplex PCR amplified the TCR beta CDR3 regions. A synthetic immune receptor repertoire was used to minimize amplification bias, and any residual bias was removed computationally once sequencing was done. Per the original workflow: Repertoire diversity was quantified as the Shannon entropy index using custom Python scripts. Unsorted, CD4+ and CD8+ repertoires were analyzed separately, except for combined analyses in which CD4+ and CD8+ sequences were merged in silico. Clonal expansion was defined as a frequency increase of at least 2-fold after treatment compared with C1D1, and clones undetected at baseline were assigned a pseudocount of 0.5. Singleton clones were defined as clones with 0 or 1 copy at C1D1, and non-singleton clones were defined as clones with 2 or more copies. Clones expanded in unsorted samples were assigned a CD4+, CD8+ or unknown annotation through matching of protein sequences in sorted samples from the same patient. Wilcoxon tests on paired samples were used to test changes in diversity from C1D1 to C4D1. TCRdb stores this immuneACCESS table with in-frame sequences only. Part of the clones is absent; in the studies checked, under half of the shortfall reflects unresolved V genes, and no reason is known for the rest. That table gives V, J and clone size, and the DNA gave D and trimming. The sample table holds 20,000 or so clones, of which more than 75% were seen once. About 22% of the sample goes to the ten largest clones.

The V and J segments used are TRBV27 and TRBJ1-1, with no confident D gene call. Sequenced material: peripheral blood mononuclear cells (PBMCs), taken before the fourth cycle of nivolumab. The sequence was obtained from a human donor with classical Hodgkin lymphoma. The CDR3 sequence is CASSLSVGPAEAFF. The DNA is as follows: TGTGCCAGCAGTTTATCGGTTGGGCCCGCTGAAGCTTTCTTT.